This TCR beta chain was found in a study of CXCR4 blockade with PD-1 therapy in pancreatic cancer (dated by TCRdb to between 2018 and 2021). About the full investigation: The study analyzed resected pancreatic ductal adenocarcinoma using multiplex immunohistochemistry and TCRbeta immunosequencing, along with ex vivo slice culture to test PD-1 and CXCR4 blockade. Two geographically distinct regions were TCR-sequenced from each of roughly six tumors to assess intratumoral heterogeneity. The study at large found these results: Because only TCRbeta chains were sequenced, true antigen-specificity overlap among the convergent dominant clones remained unconfirmed, awaiting paired alpha-beta single-cell sequencing. Amino acid clone frequency correlated strongly with the number of distinct nucleotide rearrangements encoding it, suggesting convergent selection by common tumor antigens. Clonal expansion was observed in tumors, with a mean productive clonality of approximately 0.13 compared with 0.05 in healthy blood, but no correlation between clonality and survival was found.

CDR1 and CDR2 are drawn from the germline V gene (reference sequence): LNHDA, SQIVND. The CDR3 measures 15 amino acids from cysteine to phenylalanine. The entry retains the CDR3 DNA only, 45 bases that are in frame from base 1. V gives up 3 bases and J gives up 5 bases, and the segment between their germline ends measures 16 bases. None of the patients whose archived tumor blocks were used had received neoadjuvant therapy prior to resection. The preserved-tissue arm of the study used 30 to 35 surgical resection samples from over 20 previously untreated pancreatic ductal adenocarcinoma patients. DNA for the resection arm was extracted from ten 5-micron curls of FFPE tumor cut next to the multiplex immunohistochemistry slide. This clone has just a few counts. Its antigen target is currently unknown. No clone much larger than this one lies a single base away; base qualities are absent. Extracted DNA was used for immunosequencing of TCRbeta CDR3 regions with the immunoSEQ Assay at Adaptive Biotechnologies. In the paper's pipeline: To measure the absolute abundance of each unique TCRbeta CDR3, the sequences were collapsed and filtered. Clonality was calculated as 1 minus Pielou's evenness, with only productive in-frame rearrangements included in the computation. Regional overlap was measured by following the top 100 nucleotide rearrangements across paired samples, and the Morisita index was used to compare paired samples with unrelated samples. The immunoSEQ Rearrangement Details tool was used to assess convergence of nucleotide rearrangements onto identical amino acid sequences. This is the immuneACCESS table as TCRdb keeps it, with only in-frame sequences that have V and J called. A part of the clones is gone; compared with another copy, unresolved V genes explain less than half, and the rest is unexplained. From that table come the V and J calls and clone size; the DNA was used to work out D and trimming. Here the sample has about 17,000 clones; over 60% occur a single time. Clones ranked in the top ten supply about 5.5% of the sample.

Sequencing input: tumor tissue. The clonotype comes from a human donor with pancreatic ductal adenocarcinoma. The chain was built from TRBV19 and TRBJ2-5; the D region may be TRBD1 or TRBD2, each matching 5 bases equally. The sequenced DNA is TGTGCCAGTAGTATCAATGGGGGTTTGTGGGAGACCCAGTACTTC. Translation gives CASSINGGLWETQYF.